The source of this T cell receptor (beta chain) is a study of blood T cells in healthy people across ages. Whole-study results and caveats: Expanded clonotype changes were possibly confounded by unknown donor CMV status.

A J-beta primer mix and a sample-barcoded 5' primer were used in a second PCR of roughly 6 to 11 cycles. Template switching added a 12-random-nucleotide identifier to every cDNA molecule. Each single sample gave us at least 3 million CDR3-containing paired-end reads. TCRdb re-derived calls from the 5' RACE reads in MiXCR, one entry per CDR3 protein. The sample includes fewer than 1,000,000 distinct CDR3 sequences, roughly 46% of them seen just once. About this clonotype itself: As yet, its antigen is unknown.

This TCR was sampled from a man older than 75 in good health. Specimen: blood.

The CDR3 bases are TGCGCCAGCGGCCGTGATGCCAACTATGGCTACACCTTC. As protein: CASGRDANYGYTF. The rearrangement uses TRBV5-1 and TRBJ1-2; D is ambiguous. The CDR3 is 13 residues long. Trimming removed 7 bases at V and 2 bases at J, with 12 bases between. From germline, CDR1 is SGHRS and CDR2 YFSETQ.